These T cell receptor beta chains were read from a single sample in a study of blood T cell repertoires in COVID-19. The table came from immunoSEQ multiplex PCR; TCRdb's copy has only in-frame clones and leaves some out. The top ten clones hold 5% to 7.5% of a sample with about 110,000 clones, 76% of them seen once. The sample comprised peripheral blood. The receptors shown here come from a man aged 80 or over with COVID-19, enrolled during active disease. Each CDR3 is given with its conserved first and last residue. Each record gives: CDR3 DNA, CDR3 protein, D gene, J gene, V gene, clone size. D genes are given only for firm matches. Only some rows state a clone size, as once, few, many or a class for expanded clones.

DNA: TGTGCCAGCAGTTTCGGGGGGCGAGGCACCGGGGAGCTGTTTTTT
CDR3: CASSFGGRGTGELFF
D: -
J: TRBJ2-2
V: TRBV28
size: once

DNA: TGTGCCAGCAGCTCGCAGGGACTAGCGGGAGACGGAGTTTGGGAGACCCAGTACTTC
CDR3: CASSSQGLAGDGVWETQYF
D: TRBD2
J: TRBJ2-5
V: TRBV5-6
size: -

DNA: TGTGCCAGCAGCCAAGATCTCAGAAACAATCAGCCCCAGCATTTT
CDR3: CASSQDLRNNQPQHF
D: -
J: TRBJ1-5
V: TRBV3-1/TRBV3-2
size: -

DNA: TGTGCCAGCAGCTTAGGCAGGGTAGGCGGCTACACCTTC
CDR3: CASSLGRVGGYTF
D: -
J: TRBJ1-2
V: TRBV7-2
size: -

DNA: TGCGCCAGCAGCCAAGATTGGGGGGATGTTGAGCAGTACTTC
CDR3: CASSQDWGDVEQYF
D: -
J: TRBJ2-7
V: TRBV4-3
size: -

DNA: TGTGCCAGCAGCAAACCGGGACAGGCTAATTACGAGCAGTACTTC
CDR3: CASSKPGQANYEQYF
D: TRBD1
J: TRBJ2-7
V: TRBV6-6
size: -

DNA: TGCGCCAGCAGTGAACAGGGTGGAAACACCATATATTTT
CDR3: CASSEQGGNTIYF
D: -
J: TRBJ1-3
V: TRBV10-2
size: -

DNA: TGTGCCAGCAGCGTAGTGTTGAGCGGAGAGCAGTTCTTC
CDR3: CASSVVLSGEQFF
D: -
J: TRBJ2-1
V: TRBV9
size: -

DNA: TGCGCCAGCAGCTGGGAGCGGGAGGGCTTCAAGACCCAGTACTTC
CDR3: CASSWEREGFKTQYF
D: TRBD2
J: TRBJ2-5
V: TRBV5-1
size: -

DNA: TGCGCCAGCAGCCAAGTGGAGGGAGAGTACACCGGGGAGCTGTTTTTT
CDR3: CASSQVEGEYTGELFF
D: -
J: TRBJ2-2
V: TRBV4-1
size: once

DNA: TGCGCCAGCAGCTGGGGACAGGGTGATAATTCACCCCTCCACTTT
CDR3: CASSWGQGDNSPLHF
D: TRBD1
J: TRBJ1-6
V: TRBV5-1
size: -

DNA: TGCGCCAGCAGCCCCACAGGGGAAAGGAGCAATCAGCCCCAGCATTTT
CDR3: CASSPTGERSNQPQHF
D: TRBD1
J: TRBJ1-5
V: TRBV4-1
size: -

DNA: TGTGCCAGCAGAGAAGGGGGCGCCTATGGCTACACCTTC
CDR3: CASREGGAYGYTF
D: TRBD1
J: TRBJ1-2
V: TRBV6-1
size: few

DNA: TGTGCCAGCTCACTACGTGGAGGGGGCATTAACTATGGCTACACCTTC
CDR3: CASSLRGGGINYGYTF
D: TRBD1
J: TRBJ1-2
V: TRBV18
size: -

DNA: TGTGCCAGCAGCGCGACTGGCCAAGAGACCCAGTACTTC
CDR3: CASSATGQETQYF
D: -
J: TRBJ2-5
V: TRBV5-6
size: -

DNA: TGTGCCAGCAGCCCAGGGGGGCCACCCCTCCACTTT
CDR3: CASSPGGPPLHF
D: TRBD1
J: TRBJ1-6
V: TRBV11-2
size: -

DNA: TGTGCCACCAGTGCCTCTCCAGGGAGGAGCTCCTACAATGAGCAGTTCTTC
CDR3: CATSASPGRSSYNEQFF
D: -
J: TRBJ2-1
V: TRBV24-1
size: -

DNA: TGCGCCAGCAGCTTTGAGGGATCTGGAAACACCATATATTTT
CDR3: CASSFEGSGNTIYF
D: -
J: TRBJ1-3
V: TRBV5-1
size: once

DNA: TGTGCCAGCAGCCTCGTAGGGGCCACCGGGGAGCTGTTTTTT
CDR3: CASSLVGATGELFF
D: -
J: TRBJ2-2
V: TRBV11-2
size: -

DNA: TGTGCCACCAGTGATCTTAGCGGGAACCAAGAGACCCAGTACTTC
CDR3: CATSDLSGNQETQYF
D: TRBD2
J: TRBJ2-5
V: TRBV24-1
size: -

DNA: TGTGCCAGCAGCTTAAGAAGAGGTCATGAAGCTTTCTTT
CDR3: CASSLRRGHEAFF
D: -
J: TRBJ1-1
V: TRBV7-9
size: few

DNA: TGTGCCAGCAGCCAGGCCGGGAACTTCTATGGCTACACCTTC
CDR3: CASSQAGNFYGYTF
D: -
J: TRBJ1-2
V: TRBV4-2
size: once

DNA: TGTGCCAGCAGCTTATTAGGGAGGCAAGAGACCCAGTACTTC
CDR3: CASSLLGRQETQYF
D: -
J: TRBJ2-5
V: TRBV11-3
size: few

DNA: TGTGCCAGCAGCCTTGACAGGTTTGGGGTATCAGATACGCAGTATTTT
CDR3: CASSLDRFGVSDTQYF
D: -
J: TRBJ2-3
V: TRBV5-8
size: -

DNA: TGTGCCAGCAGTTCGGGGGTTTCGGGCAATCAGCCCCAGCATTTT
CDR3: CASSSGVSGNQPQHF
D: -
J: TRBJ1-5
V: TRBV27
size: -

DNA: TGTGCCAGTAGTCGGTCTGGCGGTACGCAGTATTTT
CDR3: CASSRSGGTQYF
D: -
J: TRBJ2-3
V: TRBV19
size: -

DNA: TGTGCCAGCTCATCCGGACAGGGGGCGCCCACAGATACGCAGTATTTT
CDR3: CASSSGQGAPTDTQYF
D: TRBD1
J: TRBJ2-3
V: TRBV18
size: -

DNA: TGTGCCAGCAGTCTCAGGGGTAGCACTGAAGCTTTCTTT
CDR3: CASSLRGSTEAFF
D: -
J: TRBJ1-1
V: TRBV27
size: -

DNA: TGTGCCAGCAGTTTATCGGGAAGGGGCTACACCTTC
CDR3: CASSLSGRGYTF
D: -
J: TRBJ1-2
V: TRBV28
size: -

DNA: TGTGCCAGCAGCATAAACAGGGGGCCAGCTTACGAGCAGTACTTC
CDR3: CASSINRGPAYEQYF
D: TRBD1
J: TRBJ2-7
V: TRBV7-9
size: few

DNA: TGTGCCAGCAGTTACGGACAGGGGAGGACTGAAGCTTTCTTT
CDR3: CASSYGQGRTEAFF
D: TRBD1
J: TRBJ1-1
V: TRBV6-5
size: -

DNA: TGTGCCAGCAGCGGGCGGGACAGCGGTAACACCATATATTTT
CDR3: CASSGRDSGNTIYF
D: TRBD1
J: TRBJ1-3
V: TRBV9
size: few

DNA: TGTGCCAGCAGTGAAGCGCTAGGGGGCTCCTACGAGCAGTACTTC
CDR3: CASSEALGGSYEQYF
D: -
J: TRBJ2-7
V: TRBV6-1
size: -